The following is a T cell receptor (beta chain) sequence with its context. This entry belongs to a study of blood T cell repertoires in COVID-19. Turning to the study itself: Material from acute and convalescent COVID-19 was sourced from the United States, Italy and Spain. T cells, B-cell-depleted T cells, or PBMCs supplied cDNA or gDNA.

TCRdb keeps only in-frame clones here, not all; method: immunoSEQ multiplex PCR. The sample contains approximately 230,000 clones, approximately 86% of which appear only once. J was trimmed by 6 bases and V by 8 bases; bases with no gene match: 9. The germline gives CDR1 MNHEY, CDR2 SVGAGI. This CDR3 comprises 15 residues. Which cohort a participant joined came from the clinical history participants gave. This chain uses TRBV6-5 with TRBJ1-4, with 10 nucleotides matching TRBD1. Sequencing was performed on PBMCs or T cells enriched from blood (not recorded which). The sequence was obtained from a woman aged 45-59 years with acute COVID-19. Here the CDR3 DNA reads TGTGCCAGCGGGACAGGGGCCGGCTGGGATGAAAAACTGTTTTTT. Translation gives CASGTGAGWDEKLFF.